The present T cell receptor (beta chain) was sequenced within a study of cytomegalovirus exposure and HLA in healthy donors. The CDR3 runs 15 residues. The V end lost 1 base, the J end lost 1 base, and 10 bases lay between the germline ends. Germline CDR1 reads SGHTS; CDR2 reads YDEGEE. Overall study results and limits: In vitro work confirmed that a few CMV-associated chains recognize CMV antigens.

Each of the donors was a healthy bone marrow donor. The PCR was carried out with 60 Vbeta primers and 13 Jbeta primers. Profiled with immunoSEQ multiplex PCR; TCRdb holds only in-frame clones, not every one. The table lists under 130,000 clones, 83% of them singletons. Notes on this clone: The antigen remains undetermined.

Sequenced input: PBMCs. The receptor was derived from a man younger than 35 in good health and CMV-seronegative. This chain joins TRBV5-8 and TRBJ2-3, with D uncertain. In DNA form, the CDR3 reads TGTGCCAGCAGCTTGTATGGCGGCGGCACAGATACGCAGTATTTT. Its protein is CASSLYGGGTDTQYF.